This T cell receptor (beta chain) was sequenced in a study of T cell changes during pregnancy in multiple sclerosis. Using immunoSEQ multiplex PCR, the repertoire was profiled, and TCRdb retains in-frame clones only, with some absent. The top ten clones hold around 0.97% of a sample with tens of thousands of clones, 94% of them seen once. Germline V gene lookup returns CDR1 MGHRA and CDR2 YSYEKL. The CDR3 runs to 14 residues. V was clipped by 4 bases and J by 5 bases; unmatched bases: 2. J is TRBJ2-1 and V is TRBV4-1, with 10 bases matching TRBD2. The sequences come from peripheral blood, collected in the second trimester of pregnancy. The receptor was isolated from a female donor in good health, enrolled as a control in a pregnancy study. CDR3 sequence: CASSPLAGDNEQFF. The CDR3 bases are TGCGCCAGCAGCCCCCTAGCGGGAGACAATGAGCAGTTCTTC.